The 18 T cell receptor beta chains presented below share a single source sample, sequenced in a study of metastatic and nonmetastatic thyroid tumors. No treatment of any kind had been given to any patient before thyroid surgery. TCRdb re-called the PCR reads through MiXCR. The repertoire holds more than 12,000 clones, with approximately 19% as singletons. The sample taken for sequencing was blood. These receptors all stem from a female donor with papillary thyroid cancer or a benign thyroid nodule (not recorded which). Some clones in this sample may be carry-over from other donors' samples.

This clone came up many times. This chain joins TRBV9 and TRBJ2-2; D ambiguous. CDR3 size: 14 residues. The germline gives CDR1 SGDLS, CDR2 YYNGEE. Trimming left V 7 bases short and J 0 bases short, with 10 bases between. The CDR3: CASQESPNTGELFF. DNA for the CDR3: TGTGCCAGCCAAGAGTCACCGAACACCGGGGAGCTGTTTTTT.

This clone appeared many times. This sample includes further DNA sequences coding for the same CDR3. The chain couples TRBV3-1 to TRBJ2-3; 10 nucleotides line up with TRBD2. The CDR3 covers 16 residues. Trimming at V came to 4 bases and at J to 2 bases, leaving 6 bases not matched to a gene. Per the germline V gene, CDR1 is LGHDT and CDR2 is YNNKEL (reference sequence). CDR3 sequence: CASSPIAGGATDTQYF. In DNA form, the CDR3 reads TGTGCCAGCAGCCCCATAGCGGGAGGAGCCACAGATACGCAGTATTTT.

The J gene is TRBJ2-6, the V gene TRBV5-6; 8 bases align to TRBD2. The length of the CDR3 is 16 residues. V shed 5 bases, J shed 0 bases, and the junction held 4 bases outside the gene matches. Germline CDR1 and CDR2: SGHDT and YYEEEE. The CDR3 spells CASRTGGPSGANVLTF. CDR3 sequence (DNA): TGTGCCAGCAGAACGGGAGGGCCCTCTGGGGCCAACGTCCTGACTTTC.

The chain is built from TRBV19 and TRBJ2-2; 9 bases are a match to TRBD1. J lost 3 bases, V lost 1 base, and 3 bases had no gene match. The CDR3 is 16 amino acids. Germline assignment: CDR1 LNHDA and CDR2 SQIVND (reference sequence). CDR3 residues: CASSIADRGYTGELFF. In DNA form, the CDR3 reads TGTGCCAGTAGTATAGCGGACAGGGGATACACCGGGGAGCTGTTTTTT.

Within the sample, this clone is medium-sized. The CDR3, as DNA: TGTGCCAGCAGCTTTGGAACCACCGGGGAGCTGTTTTTT. This codes for CASSFGTTGELFF. V gene TRBV11-1 combines with J gene TRBJ2-2; D is unresolved. The germline CDR1 and CDR2 sequences are SGHAT and FQDESV (reference sequence). V gave up 3 bases and J gave up 4 bases, with 6 bases separating them. The CDR3 loop spans 13 amino acids.

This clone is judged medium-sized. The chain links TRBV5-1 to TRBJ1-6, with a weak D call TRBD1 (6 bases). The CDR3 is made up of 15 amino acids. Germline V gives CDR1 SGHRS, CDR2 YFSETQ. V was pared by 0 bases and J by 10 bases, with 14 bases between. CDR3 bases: TGCGCCAGCAGCTTGGGGGCAGGGGAGATGTCACCCCTCCACTTT. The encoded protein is CASSLGAGEMSPLHF.

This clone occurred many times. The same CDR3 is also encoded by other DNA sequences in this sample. Here the CDR3 reads CASSLDLYEQYF. CDR3 DNA: TGCGCCAGCAGCTTGGACCTCTACGAGCAGTACTTC. The chain is built from TRBV5-1 and TRBJ2-7; the D is unclear. The germline V gene has CDR1 SGHRS and CDR2 YFSETQ. The CDR3 consists of 12 residues. V lost 0 bases, J lost 3 bases, and 4 bases lay in between.

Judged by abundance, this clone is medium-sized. DNA of the CDR3: TGTGCCAGCAGTGAAGGGGGTAGCTCTGGGGCCAACGTCCTGACTTTC. It translates to CASSEGGSSGANVLTF. The V and J genes are TRBV6-1 and TRBJ2-6; D uncertain. The germline CDR1 and CDR2 sequences are MNHNS and SASEGT. Between the trimmed V and J ends, which lost 1 base and 0 bases, there was a span of 7 bases. The CDR3 covers 16 residues.

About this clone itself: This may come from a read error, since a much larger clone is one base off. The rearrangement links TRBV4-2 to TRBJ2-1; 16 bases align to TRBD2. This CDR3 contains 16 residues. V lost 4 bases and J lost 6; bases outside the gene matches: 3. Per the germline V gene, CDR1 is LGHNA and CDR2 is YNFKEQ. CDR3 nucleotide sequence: TGTGCCAGCAGCCCGGGACTAGCGGGAGGGTCCAATGAGCAGTTCTTC. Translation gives CASSPGLAGGSNEQFF.

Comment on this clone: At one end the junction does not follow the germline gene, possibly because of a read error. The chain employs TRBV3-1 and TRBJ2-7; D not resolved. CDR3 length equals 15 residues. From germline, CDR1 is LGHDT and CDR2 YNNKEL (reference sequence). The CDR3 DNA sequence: TGTGCCAGCATCCAAGATCCGCGCAGAGCCTACGAGCAGTACTTC. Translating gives CASIQDPRRAYEQYF.

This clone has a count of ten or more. The CDR3 DNA is TGCAGTGCTAGCCCCGTCCCAGCGATGACCTTC. Translated, it gives CSASPVPAMTF. The chain has TRBV20-1 and TRBJ1-2; D remains unclear. The CDR3 spans 11 residues. V was clipped by 3 bases and J by 14 bases, with 16 bases between them. Per the germline V gene, CDR1 is DFQATT and CDR2 is SNEGSKA (reference sequence).

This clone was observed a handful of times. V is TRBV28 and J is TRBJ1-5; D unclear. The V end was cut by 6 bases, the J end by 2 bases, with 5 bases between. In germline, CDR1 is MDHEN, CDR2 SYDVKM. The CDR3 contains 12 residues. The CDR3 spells CASRAGNQPQHF. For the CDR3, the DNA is TGTGCCAGCAGGGCCGGCAATCAGCCCCAGCATTTT.

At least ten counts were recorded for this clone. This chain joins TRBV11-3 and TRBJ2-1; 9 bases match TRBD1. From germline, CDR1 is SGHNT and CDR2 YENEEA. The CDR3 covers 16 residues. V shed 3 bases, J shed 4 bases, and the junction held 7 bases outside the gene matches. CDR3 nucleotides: TGTGCCAGCAGCTTCCGACGGGGACAGGGATACAATGAGCAGTTCTTC. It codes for CASSFRRGQGYNEQFF.

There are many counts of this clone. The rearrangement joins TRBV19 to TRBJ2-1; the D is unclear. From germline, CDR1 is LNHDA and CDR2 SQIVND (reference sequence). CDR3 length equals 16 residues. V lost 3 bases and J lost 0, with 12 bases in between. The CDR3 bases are TGTGCCAGTAGTATTGTTCCGGATTACTCCTACAATGAGCAGTTCTTC. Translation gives CASSIVPDYSYNEQFF. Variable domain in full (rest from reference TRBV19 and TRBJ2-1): DGGITQSPKYLFRKEGQNVTLSCEQNLNHDAMYWYRQDPGQGLRLIYYSQIVNDFQKGDIAEGYSVSREKKESFPLTVTSAQKNPTAFYLCASSIVPDYSYNEQFFGPGTRLTVL.

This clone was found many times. CDR3 coding DNA: TGCGCCAGCAGCCAAGATTCCCAGGGATTAGGCGAGCAGTACTTC. This translates into CASSQDSQGLGEQYF. The gene calls are TRBV4-3 and TRBJ2-7; maybe TRBD1 (5 bases). Per germline, CDR1 LGHNA and CDR2 YSLEER. Trimming pared 0 bases from V and 6 bases from J, leaving 15 bases between. The CDR3 extends over 15 amino acids.

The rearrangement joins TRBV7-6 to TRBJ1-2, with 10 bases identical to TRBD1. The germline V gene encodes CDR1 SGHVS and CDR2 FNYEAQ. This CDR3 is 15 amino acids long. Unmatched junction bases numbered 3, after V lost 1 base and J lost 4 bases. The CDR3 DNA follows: TGTGCCAGCAGCTTAGTCGGGACAGGGGTCTATGGCTACACCTTC. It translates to CASSLVGTGVYGYTF.

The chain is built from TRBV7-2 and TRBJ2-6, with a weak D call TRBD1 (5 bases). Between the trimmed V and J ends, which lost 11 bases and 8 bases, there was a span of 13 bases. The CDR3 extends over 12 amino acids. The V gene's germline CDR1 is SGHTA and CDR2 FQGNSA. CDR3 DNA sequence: TGTGCCTCCGTGTTGGGGCCCAACGTCCTGACTTTC. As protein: CASVLGPNVLTF.

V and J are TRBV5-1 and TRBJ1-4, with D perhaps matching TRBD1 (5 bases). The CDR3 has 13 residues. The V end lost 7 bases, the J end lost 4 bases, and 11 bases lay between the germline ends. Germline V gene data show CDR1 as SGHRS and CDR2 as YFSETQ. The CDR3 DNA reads TGCGCCAGCGCCCGAGGGGATAATGAAAAACTGTTTTTT. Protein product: CASARGDNEKLFF.